Shown below are 31 T cell receptor beta chains from a single sample sequenced in a study of blood T cells in healthy people across ages. A second PCR of about 6 to 11 cycles used a sample-barcoded 5' primer and a J-beta primer mix. Each CDR3 protein gets one entry after TCRdb re-called the 5' RACE reads with MiXCR. The data show 800,000 to 950,000 distinct CDR3 sequences, just under 30% seen once. This same sample was also taken into another study, of T cells of mothers and their children.

What was sequenced was blood. Every receptor here comes from a middle-aged woman in good health.

This chain links TRBV6-1 with TRBJ2-2; 10 bases fit TRBD2. The CDR3 runs 18 residues. The ends lost 7 bases at V and 0 bases at J; junction bases unmatched: 11. Germline V CDR1 and CDR2: MNHNS, SASEGT. In DNA form, the CDR3 reads TGTGCCAGCAACCGAAAGGTAGCGGGGGGCACGAACACCGGGGAGCTGTTTTTT. This codes for CASNRKVAGGTNTGELFF.

This clonotype was detected ten times or more. The V gene is TRBV5-1, the J gene TRBJ2-1; 10 bases line up with TRBD2. J gave up 8 bases and V 3 bases, and 5 bases lay outside the gene matches. The CDR3 has 14 amino acids. Germline assignment: CDR1 SGHRS and CDR2 YFSETQ. CDR3 in amino acids: CASSSSGGEYEQFF. DNA of the CDR3: TGCGCCAGCAGCTCAAGCGGGGGGGAATATGAGCAGTTCTTC.

A word on this clonotype: Given a much more abundant clone one base away, this may be a read error. This chain links TRBV9 with TRBJ2-1; a possible D gene is TRBD2 (5 bases). CDR1 and CDR2 (germline): SGDLS, YYNGEE. This CDR3 has 15 amino acids. V was trimmed by 3 bases and J by 1 base, leaving 11 bases between them. The CDR3 region is CASSARRESYNEQFF. CDR3 in DNA: TGTGCCAGCAGCGCCCGACGGGAATCCTACAATGAGCAGTTCTTC.

The sample holds a few counts of this clonotype. This chain links TRBV9 with TRBJ2-7, with a weak D call TRBD1 (6 bases). Trimming pared 0 bases from V and 8 bases from J, leaving 18 bases between. CDR1 is SGDLS, CDR2 YYNGEE, per germline. The CDR3 covers 15 residues. Here the CDR3 DNA reads TGTGCCAGCAGCGTAGGGGGGCAGGGAGCGGATCAGCAGTACTTC. Its protein is CASSVGGQGADQQYF. Drawing the rest from reference TRBV9 and TRBJ2-7, the complete variable domain is DSGVTQTPKHLITATGQRVTLRCSPRSGDLSVYWYQQSLDQGLQFLIQYYNGEERAKGNILERFSAQQFPDLHSELNLSSLELGDSALYFCASSVGGQGADQQYFGPGTRLTVT.

This clonotype was seen only a few times. V usage is TRBV5-5 and J usage is TRBJ2-1, with TRBD2 identical over 7 bases. This CDR3 has 15 amino acids. Germline V gives CDR1 SGHKS, CDR2 YYEKEE (reference sequence). V lost 0 bases and J lost 7; bases outside the gene matches: 7. This CDR3 is CASSLGYLGGNEQFF. The CDR3 DNA is TGTGCCAGCAGCTTGGGGTATCTCGGGGGGAATGAGCAGTTCTTC.

This clonotype has just a few counts. In nucleotides, the CDR3 is TGTGCCAGCAGCTTAGGTCCGACCGGTGGCACTGAAGCTTTCTTT. As protein: CASSLGPTGGTEAFF. The rearrangement joins TRBV11-2 to TRBJ1-1, with D unresolved. The CDR3 extends over 15 amino acids. The V gene lost 1 base and the J gene lost 4 bases, with 13 bases spanning the gap. Per the germline V gene, CDR1 is SGHAT and CDR2 is FQNNGV. The full variable domain, with the rest looked up from reference TRBV11-2 and TRBJ1-1, is EAGVAQSPRYKIIEKRQSVAFWCNPISGHATLYWYQQILGQGPKLLIQFQNNGVVDDSQLPKDRFSAERLKGVDSTLKIQPAKLEDSAVYLCASSLGPTGGTEAFFGQGTRLTVV.

In its sample, this clonotype was seen a few times. The chain links TRBV12-3 or TRBV12-4 to TRBJ2-7; D remains unclear. Trimming shortened V by 3 bases and J by 4 bases, and 13 bases separated the two germline ends. The CDR3 is made up of 14 amino acids. CDR3 region: CASSFNRGKYEQYF. The CDR3 nucleotides are TGTGCCAGCAGTTTTAACCGAGGAAAGTACGAGCAGTACTTC.

This clonotype was observed at least ten times. V gene TRBV10-3 combines with J gene TRBJ2-7; D is ambiguous. V was cut by 6 bases and J by 3 bases, with 12 bases left in between. The CDR3 consists of 13 residues. Germline V gene sequence: CDR1 ENHRY, CDR2 SYGVKD. The DNA of the CDR3 is TGTGCCATCAGCCCTCAAAGTGGCTACGAGCAGTACTTC. It specifies CAISPQSGYEQYF.

Many counts were recorded for this clonotype. The rearrangement uses TRBV5-6 and TRBJ2-7, with TRBD1 identical over 7 bases. CDR3 length: 13 amino acids. The ends lost 3 bases at V and 5 bases at J; junction bases unmatched: 5. Germline assignment: CDR1 SGHDT and CDR2 YYEEEE. The CDR3 reads CASSSLDRDEQYF. The CDR3 bases are TGTGCCAGCAGCTCACTCGACAGGGACGAGCAGTACTTC. The full variable domain, in which reference TRBV5-6 and TRBJ2-7 provide the parts outside the CDR3, is DAGVTQSPTHLIKTRGQQVTLRCSPKSGHDTVSWYQQALGQGPQFIFQYYEEEERQRGNFPDRFSGHQFPNYSSELNVNALLLGDSALYLCASSSLDRDEQYFGPGTRLTVT.

The V and J genes are TRBV27 and TRBJ2-7, with 8 bases lining up with TRBD1. The trim removed 6 bases at V and 2 bases at J, leaving 15 bases unmatched. This CDR3 comprises 17 residues. Germline lookup yields CDR1 MNHEY and CDR2 SMNVEV (reference sequence). CDR3 nucleotide sequence: TGTGCCAGCAGCCGACAACAGGGGGTCGCTAAACCCTACGAGCAGTACTTC. This translates into CASSRQQGVAKPYEQYF.

As regards this clonotype: The junction and the germline gene differ at one end; a read error may be behind it. V and J are TRBV2 and TRBJ1-5, with a possible D match to TRBD1 (5 bases). CDR3 length equals 15 residues. Germline CDR1 reads SNHLY; CDR2 reads FYNNEI. This CDR3 reads CANSDSLAGSQPQHF. CDR3 DNA: TGTGCCAACAGTGATTCCCTGGCAGGGTCTCAGCCCCAGCATTTT.

This clonotype was found many times. The chain has TRBV5-1 and TRBJ2-4; D gene uncertain. In germline, CDR1 is SGHRS, CDR2 YFSETQ. This CDR3 contains 14 residues. Trimming left V 0 bases short and J 6 bases short, with 10 bases between. CDR3 bases: TGCGCCAGCAGCTTGGACAGCTCAATAAACATTCAGTACTTC. This gives the protein CASSLDSSINIQYF.

Only a few counts were recorded for this clonotype. This chain uses TRBV5-1 with TRBJ2-1; 11 nucleotides line up with TRBD1. The CDR3 runs 15 residues. Germline V gene sequence: CDR1 SGHRS, CDR2 YFSETQ. Trimming removed 3 bases from V and 9 bases from J; junction bases left unmatched: 8. The CDR3 DNA follows: TGCGCCAGCAGCTGGTACGGACAGGGGGCGGGTGAGCAGTTCTTC. Its protein product is CASSWYGQGAGEQFF. The complete variable domain, with remaining parts taken from reference TRBV5-1 and TRBJ2-1, reads KAGVTQTPRYLIKTRGQQVTLSCSPISGHRSVSWYQQTPGQGLQFLFEYFSETQRNKGNFPGRFSGRQFSNSRSEMNVSTLELGDSALYLCASSWYGQGAGEQFFGPGTRLTVL.

This clonotype has ten or more counts. This chain uses TRBV27 with TRBJ2-7; D tentatively fits TRBD1 or TRBD2 (5 bases each). V was trimmed by 4 bases and J by 5 bases, leaving 18 bases between them. This CDR3 has 15 amino acids. CDR1 is MNHEY and CDR2 is SMNVEV in the germline V gene (reference sequence). The CDR3 protein is CASSSPGAGFNEQYF. DNA for the CDR3: TGTGCCAGCAGTTCTCCTGGGGCGGGCTTCAACGAGCAGTACTTC.

The gene calls are TRBV3-1 and TRBJ1-1; no firm D call. V lost 7 bases and J 6 bases, leaving 15 bases between the germline ends. Looked up from germline, CDR1 is LGHDT and CDR2 is YNNKEL (reference sequence). The CDR3 loop spans 13 amino acids. CDR3 region: CASTRVSPAEAFF. In DNA form, the CDR3 reads TGTGCCAGCACCCGGGTTTCACCCGCTGAAGCTTTCTTT.

This clonotype was seen at least ten times. The genes are TRBV12-3 or TRBV12-4 and TRBJ2-7, with 7 bases that match TRBD2. Losses at the gene ends were 2 bases for V and 2 bases for J; bases not matched to a gene: 6. This CDR3 contains 15 residues. The CDR3 loop reads CASSLLADYTYEQYF. As DNA, the CDR3 is TGTGCCAGCAGTTTACTAGCGGACTACACCTACGAGCAGTACTTC.

In its sample, this clonotype was seen a few times. The chain carries TRBV7-2 and TRBJ1-6, with D unresolved. CDR1 and CDR2 (germline): SGHTA, FQGNSA. CDR3 size: 14 residues. The germline V and J ends were trimmed by 3 bases and 9 bases, with 12 bases remaining between them. As DNA, the CDR3 is TGTGCCAGCAGCTTGGGCGTACCAGTTTCACCCCTCCACTTT. Its protein is CASSLGVPVSPLHF.

This clonotype was seen many times. The rearrangement uses TRBV28 and TRBJ2-5, with D maybe TRBD1 (6 bases). The V end was cut by 3 bases, the J end by 0 bases, with 14 bases between. The germline CDR1 and CDR2 sequences are MDHEN and SYDVKM. CDR3 length: 16 residues. CDR3 in DNA: TGTGCCAGCAGTTTCAGGTCAGGGGCGAACCAAGAGACCCAGTACTTC. As protein: CASSFRSGANQETQYF.

This clonotype was recorded at least ten times. The chain combines TRBV7-9 with TRBJ2-1; the match to TRBD2 covers 14 bases. Germline V CDR1 and CDR2: SEHNR, FQNEAQ (reference sequence). The CDR3 consists of 17 residues. V trimming: 2 bases; J trimming: 8 bases; junction bases outside the gene matches: 8. This CDR3 is CASSLLTGTSGGDEQFF. DNA for the CDR3: TGTGCCAGCAGCTTACTTACCGGGACTAGCGGGGGCGATGAGCAGTTCTTC.

On this clonotype itself: Relative to the germline gene, one junction end is altered; a read error may explain this. For the CDR3, the DNA is TGTGCCAGCTCACCACAGGGAAAGGGGCCCACAGATATGCAGTATTTT. Translated, it gives CASSPQGKGPTDMQYF. The chain joins TRBV18 to TRBJ2-3, with a possible D match to TRBD1 (5 bases). Germline CDR1 and CDR2: KGHSH and LQKENI. This CDR3 has 16 residues.

In DNA, the CDR3 is TGCGCCAGCAGCTTGGCGGGAGGCGGGGGGACAGATACGCAGTATTTT. This translates into CASSLAGGGGTDTQYF. The chain combines TRBV5-1 with TRBJ2-3, with TRBD2 identical over 8 bases. This CDR3 comprises 16 residues. V was pared by 0 bases and J by 3 bases, with 6 bases of the junction left unmatched. The germline CDR1 and CDR2 sequences are SGHRS and YFSETQ. Variable domain in full (rest from reference TRBV5-1 and TRBJ2-3): KAGVTQTPRYLIKTRGQQVTLSCSPISGHRSVSWYQQTPGQGLQFLFEYFSETQRNKGNFPGRFSGRQFSNSRSEMNVSTLELGDSALYLCASSLAGGGGTDTQYFGPGTRLTVL.

This clonotype was detected many times. The chain joins TRBV20-1 to TRBJ2-1; D unclear. Trimming removed 3 bases at V and 8 bases at J, with 5 bases between. Germline CDR1 is DFQATT and CDR2 is SNEGSKA (reference sequence). The CDR3 consists of 10 residues. DNA of the CDR3: TGCAGTGCTAGGTTGGATGAGCAGTTCTTC. This encodes CSARLDEQFF.

This clonotype was counted many times. V usage is TRBV4-1 and J usage is TRBJ2-7; 9 bases line up with TRBD1. Germline lookup yields CDR1 MGHRA and CDR2 YSYEKL. The CDR3 covers 15 residues. V shed 5 bases and J 7 bases; nucleotides not matched to a gene: 12. The chain's CDR3 is CASSAPRDRAGEQYF. The CDR3 nucleotides read TGCGCCAGCAGCGCGCCCCGGGACAGGGCAGGAGAGCAGTACTTC.

The chain combines TRBV7-8 with TRBJ2-2, with D uncertain. This CDR3 is built from 17 residues. CDR1 and CDR2 from the germline V gene are SGHVS and FQNEAQ. Trimming left V 3 bases short and J 0 bases short, with 14 bases between. The CDR3 is CASSFQRFPANTGELFF. For the CDR3, the DNA is TGTGCCAGCAGCTTCCAACGGTTTCCCGCGAACACCGGGGAGCTGTTTTTT.

The chain couples TRBV10-3 to TRBJ2-3; 15 bases are shared with TRBD2. The CDR3 runs to 16 residues. V was pared by 7 bases and J by 2 bases, with 4 bases of the junction left unmatched. Per the germline V gene, CDR1 is ENHRY and CDR2 is SYGVKD. The CDR3 region is CAITGTSGGYTDTQYF. The CDR3 nucleotides are TGTGCCATCACCGGGACTAGCGGGGGGTACACAGATACGCAGTATTTT.

This sequence joins TRBV13 and TRBJ2-3; 10 bases align to TRBD2. Unmatched junction bases numbered 2, after V lost 0 bases and J lost 5 bases. CDR3 length: 15 amino acids. Germline assignment: CDR1 PRHDT and CDR2 FYEKMQ (reference sequence). The CDR3 nucleotides read TGTGCCAGCAGCTTAGGGACTAGCGGGCTAGATACGCAGTATTTT. This encodes CASSLGTSGLDTQYF.

This clonotype was picked up many times. This chain joins TRBV14 and TRBJ2-7; 7 positions agree with TRBD1. CDR1 and CDR2 from the germline V gene are SGHDN and FVKESK. The CDR3 runs 16 residues. Trimming took 4 bases from V and 0 from J; bases not matched to a gene: 9. This CDR3 is CASSLSRGLNSYEQYF. CDR3 in DNA: TGTGCCAGCAGCCTGAGTAGGGGGCTCAACTCCTACGAGCAGTACTTC. The whole variable domain, remainder taken from reference TRBV14 and TRBJ2-7, is EAGVTQFPSHSVIEKGQTVTLRCDPISGHDNLYWYRRVMGKEIKFLLHFVKESKQDESGMPNNRFLAERTGGTYSTLKVQPAELEDSGVYFCASSLSRGLNSYEQYFGPGTRLTVT.

This clonotype was counted only a few times. The junction shows a germline mismatch at one end, possibly a read error. This chain uses TRBV28 with TRBJ1-3, with D possibly being TRBD1 (5 bases). The CDR3 has 15 amino acids. The germline gives CDR1 MDHEN, CDR2 SYDVKM. The CDR3: CAGSLWGVSGNTIYF. The CDR3 DNA sequence: TGTGCCGGCAGTTTGTGGGGGGTTTCTGGAAACACCATATATTTT.

The rearrangement links TRBV7-2 to TRBJ2-5; D ambiguous. Trimming pared 0 bases from V and 1 base from J, leaving 9 bases between. CDR3 length equals 15 residues. CDR1 SGHTA and CDR2 FQGNSA come from the germline V gene. This CDR3 reads CASSLAGSPQETQYF. The CDR3 nucleotides are TGTGCCAGCAGCTTAGCGGGCAGCCCCCAAGAGACCCAGTACTTC.

This clonotype has a count of ten or more. The chain couples TRBV27 to TRBJ1-1; 10 positions match TRBD1. Germline CDR1 and CDR2: MNHEY and SMNVEV (reference sequence). The CDR3 consists of 14 residues. The V and J ends lost 2 bases and 4 bases, in that order; junction bases with no gene match: 1. The CDR3 coding sequence is TGTGCCAGCAGTTTAAGACAGGGGGCCACTGAAGCTTTCTTT. This gives the protein CASSLRQGATEAFF.

The V and J genes are TRBV19 and TRBJ2-1; 11 bases are a match to TRBD2. Unmatched junction bases numbered 7, after V lost 7 bases and J lost 5 bases. The CDR3 runs to 15 residues. The V gene's germline CDR1 is LNHDA and CDR2 SQIVND (reference sequence). The CDR3 nucleotides read TGTGCCAGTACCCCGACTAGCGGGAACCACAATGAGCAGTTCTTC. As protein: CASTPTSGNHNEQFF.